The subject of this entry is one T cell receptor beta chain. Its antigen is still unknown. Clones were read by immunoSEQ multiplex PCR, and TCRdb kept only the in-frame ones, dropping some. The data contain around 54,000 clones, about 91% of them singletons. This sample stems from a study of OX40 agonist ivuxolimab in advanced cancers. On the study more broadly: With ivuxolimab, an agonistic anti-OX40 (CD134) antibody, patients were treated. Study-wide results and caveats: Expanded clones tended on average to be more numerous among CD8+ T cells than CD4+.

Germline V gene sequence: CDR1 LNHNV, CDR2 YYDKDF (reference sequence). CDR3 length equals 14 residues. The ends were cut back, 3 bases at V and 0 bases at J, with 8 bases in the middle. The J gene is TRBJ2-5, the V gene TRBV15; D call uncertain. The receptor was derived from an adult with an advanced solid tumor such as melanoma, head and neck, liver or kidney cancer. The starting material was CD4+ or CD8+ T cells sorted from blood, obtained in a trial of the OX40 agonist ivuxolimab. The CDR3 here is CATSSPGDQETQYF. Here the CDR3 DNA reads TGTGCCACCAGCAGCCCCGGAGACCAAGAGACCCAGTACTTC.